The T cell receptor (beta chain) described here comes from a study of cytomegalovirus exposure and HLA in healthy donors. Study-wide findings and caveats: Later work showed greater clonal expansion in HLA-associated TCR beta chains than in equally common others. Beyond CMV serostatus, there was no information to go on about immune exposure. What a later analysis reportedly showed was that an Asian-associated ancestry cluster had fewer N-insertions than the roughly 700-donor mean.

A note on this clone: What it binds is unknown.

Primers: 60 Vbeta forward and 13 Jbeta reverse. Only in-frame clones appear in the TCRdb table, and some are missing; sequencing was by immunoSEQ multiplex PCR. The profile shows 120,000 or so clones, approximately 82% of them singletons. Trimming stripped 7 bases from V and 7 bases from J, with 13 bases between. Germline CDR1 is GTSNPN and CDR2 is SVGIG (reference sequence). The CDR3 sequence is 12 residues long. The material sequenced was PBMCs. The chain joins TRBV30 to TRBJ1-4; D is perhaps TRBD1 (6 bases). The sequence derives from a man aged 25 to 40 in good health and CMV-seropositive. CDR3 loop: CASRGEGEKLFF. In DNA, the CDR3 is TGTGCCTCCAGGGGAGAAGGTGAAAAACTGTTTTTT.